The sequence of this TCR beta chain was determined in a study of blood T cell repertoires in COVID-19. Looking at the study overall: The United States, Italy and Spain provided the acute and convalescent COVID-19 samples.

Study processing details: Estimated nucleated cell counts came from reference gene primer amplification. Measured with immunoSEQ multiplex PCR; TCRdb has only the in-frame clones, and not every one. V, J and clone size are taken as reported in that table, and D and trimming were inferred from the DNA itself. This table has under 150,000 clones, 70% to 80% appearing once. The CDR3 length is 14 residues. Germline CDR1 reads SGHTA; CDR2 reads FQGTGA. V was cut by 6 bases and J by 6 bases, with 14 bases left in between. This chain uses TRBV7-3 with TRBJ2-2; D is perhaps TRBD2 (5 bases). This clonotype was sampled from a human donor in a cohort sampled during active COVID-19. The sequencing input was peripheral blood. The CDR3 is CASRPGWRAGELFF. The CDR3 DNA follows: TGTGCCAGCAGGCCAGGTTGGCGGGCCGGGGAGCTGTTTTTT. Together with reference TRBV7-3 and TRBJ2-2, the CDR3 gives the full variable domain: GAGVSQTPSNKVTEKGKYVELRCDPISGHTALYWYRQSLGQGPEFLIYFQGTGAADDSGLPNDRFFAVRPEGSVSTLKIQRTERGDSAVYLCASRPGWRAGELFFGEGSRLTVL.